This T cell receptor (beta chain) was captured by sequencing in a study of blood T cell repertoires in COVID-19. For the study at large: Collection of acute and convalescent COVID-19 samples took place in the United States, Italy and Spain. Nucleic acid was either cDNA or gDNA, and it came from T cells, B-cell-depleted T cells, or PBMCs.

Germline-derived CDR1 and CDR2 are SGHNT and YYREEE (reference sequence). V lost 4 bases to trimming and J lost 5 bases; unmatched junction nucleotides: 12. This CDR3 comprises 16 residues. In the authors' workflow: Amplification with reference gene primers provided the estimates of nucleated cell counts. The protocol was immunoSEQ multiplex PCR, while the TCRdb copy is restricted to in-frame clones and leaves out a portion. The V and J calls and clone size are taken from that table; D and trimming were inferred from the DNA. The sample records tens of thousands of clones, about 85% being singletons.

The chain uses TRBV5-4 and TRBJ1-1; TRBD1 agrees at 9 bases. The sequencing input was peripheral blood. This TCR came from a human donor in a cohort sampled during active COVID-19. The chain's CDR3 is CASSPYRGLWGTEAFF. CDR3 DNA: TGTGCCAGCAGCCCATACAGGGGGCTCTGGGGGACTGAAGCTTTCTTT.